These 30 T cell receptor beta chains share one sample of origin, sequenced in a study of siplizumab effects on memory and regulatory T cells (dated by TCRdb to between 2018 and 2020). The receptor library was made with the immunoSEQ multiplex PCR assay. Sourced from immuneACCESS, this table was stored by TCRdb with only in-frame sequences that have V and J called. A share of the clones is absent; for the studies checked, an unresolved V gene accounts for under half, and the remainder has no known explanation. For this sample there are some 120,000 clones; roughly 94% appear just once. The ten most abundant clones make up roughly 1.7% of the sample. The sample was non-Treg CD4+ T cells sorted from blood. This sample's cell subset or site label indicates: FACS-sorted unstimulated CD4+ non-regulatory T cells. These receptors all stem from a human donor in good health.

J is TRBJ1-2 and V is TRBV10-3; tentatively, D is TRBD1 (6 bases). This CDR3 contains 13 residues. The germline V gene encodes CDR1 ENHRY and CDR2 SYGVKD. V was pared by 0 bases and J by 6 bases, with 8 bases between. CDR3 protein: CAISESRGDGYTF. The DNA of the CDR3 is TGTGCCATCAGTGAGTCCAGGGGCGATGGCTACACCTTC.

The DNA for the CDR3 is TGCGCCAGCAGCATCGGACTAGCGGGAATCTACGAGCAGTACTTC. Its translation is CASSIGLAGIYEQYF. The chain employs TRBV5-1 and TRBJ2-7, with 12 bases matching TRBD2. The CDR3 extends over 15 amino acids. Germline CDR1 and CDR2: SGHRS and YFSETQ. Unmatched junction bases numbered 5, after V lost 4 bases and J lost 3 bases.

CDR3 sequence (DNA): TGTGCCAGTAGTATACAGGGGGCAGGGGAAAAACTGTTTTTT. As protein: CASSIQGAGEKLFF. V is TRBV19 and J is TRBJ1-4; 8 bases are a match to TRBD1. The CDR3 contains 14 residues. Per the germline V gene, CDR1 is LNHDA and CDR2 is SQIVND (reference sequence). Losses at the gene ends were 2 bases for V and 8 bases for J; bases not matched to a gene: 4.

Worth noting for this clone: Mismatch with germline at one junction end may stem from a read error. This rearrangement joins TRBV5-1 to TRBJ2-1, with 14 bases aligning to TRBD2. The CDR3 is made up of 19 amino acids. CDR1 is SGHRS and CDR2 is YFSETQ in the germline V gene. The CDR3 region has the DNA TGCGCCAGCAGTTTGGGACTAGCGGGAGTAGAGAGCCCCTACAATGAGCAGTTCTTC. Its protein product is CASSLGLAGVESPYNEQFF. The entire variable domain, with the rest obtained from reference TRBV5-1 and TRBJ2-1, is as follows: KAGVTQTPRYLIKTRGQQVTLSCSPISGHRSVSWYQQTPGQGLQFLFEYFSETQRNKGNFPGRFSGRQFSNSRSEMNVSTLELGDSALYLCASSLGLAGVESPYNEQFFGPGTRLTVL.

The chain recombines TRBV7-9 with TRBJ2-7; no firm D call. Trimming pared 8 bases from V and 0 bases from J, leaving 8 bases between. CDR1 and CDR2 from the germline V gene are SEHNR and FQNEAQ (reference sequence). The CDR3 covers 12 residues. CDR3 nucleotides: TGTGCCAGCGCTCAGAGCTCCTACGAGCAGTACTTC. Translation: CASAQSSYEQYF. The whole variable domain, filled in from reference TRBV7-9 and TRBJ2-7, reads DTGVSQNPRHKITKRGQNVTFRCDPISEHNRLYWYRQTLGQGPEFLTYFQNEAQLEKSRLLSDRFSAERPKGSFSTLEIQRTEQGDSAMYLCASAQSSYEQYFGPGTRLTVT.

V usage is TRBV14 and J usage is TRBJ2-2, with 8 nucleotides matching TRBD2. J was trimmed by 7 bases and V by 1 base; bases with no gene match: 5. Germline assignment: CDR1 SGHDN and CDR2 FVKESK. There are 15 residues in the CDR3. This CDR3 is CASSQANSGVGELFF. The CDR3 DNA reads TGTGCCAGCAGCCAAGCGAATAGCGGGGTCGGGGAGCTGTTTTTT.

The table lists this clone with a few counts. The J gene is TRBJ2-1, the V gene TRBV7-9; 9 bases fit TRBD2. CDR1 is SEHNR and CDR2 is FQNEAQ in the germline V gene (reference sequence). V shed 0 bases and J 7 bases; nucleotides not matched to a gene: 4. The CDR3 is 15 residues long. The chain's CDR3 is CASSLASGGSNEQFF. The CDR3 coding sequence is TGTGCCAGCAGCTTAGCGAGCGGGGGGTCAAATGAGCAGTTCTTC.

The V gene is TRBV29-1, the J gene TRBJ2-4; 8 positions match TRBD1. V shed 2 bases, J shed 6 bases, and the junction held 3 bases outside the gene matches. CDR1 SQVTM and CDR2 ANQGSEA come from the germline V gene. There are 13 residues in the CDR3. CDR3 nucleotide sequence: TGCAGCGTTGAATGGACAGGGAGAAACATTCAGTACTTC. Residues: CSVEWTGRNIQYF.

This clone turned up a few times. CDR3 sequence reads: CASSPEGLYSNQPQHF. The CDR3 DNA is TGTGCCAGCAGCCCTGAGGGGCTCTATAGCAATCAGCCCCAGCATTTT. The chain employs TRBV7-8 and TRBJ1-5; weak D call: TRBD1 (5 bases). V was shortened by 5 bases and J by 0 bases, with 14 bases between the two germline ends. The length of the CDR3 is 16 residues. Per the germline V gene, CDR1 is SGHVS and CDR2 is FQNEAQ.

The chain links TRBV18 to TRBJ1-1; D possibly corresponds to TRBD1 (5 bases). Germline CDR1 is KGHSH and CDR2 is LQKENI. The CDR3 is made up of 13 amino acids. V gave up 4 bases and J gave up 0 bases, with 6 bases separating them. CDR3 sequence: CASSQGVNTEAFF. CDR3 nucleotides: TGTGCCAGCTCACAAGGGGTGAACACTGAAGCTTTCTTT.

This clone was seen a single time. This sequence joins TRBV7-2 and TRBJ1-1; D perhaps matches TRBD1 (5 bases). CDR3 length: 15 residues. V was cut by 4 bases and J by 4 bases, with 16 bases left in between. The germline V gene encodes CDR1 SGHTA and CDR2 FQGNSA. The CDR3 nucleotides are TGTGCCAGCAGCTCACCAAGGGTAGGGGTCACTGAAGCTTTCTTT. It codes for CASSSPRVGVTEAFF.

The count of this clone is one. The CDR3 reads CASSLFAPFRTGSGNTIYF. CDR3 bases: TGCGCCAGCAGCTTGTTTGCCCCCTTTCGAACGGGCTCTGGAAACACCATATATTTT. The chain employs TRBV5-1 and TRBJ1-3, with no clear D. V lost 1 base and J 0 bases, leaving 20 bases between the germline ends. The V gene's germline CDR1 is SGHRS and CDR2 YFSETQ. The CDR3 spans 19 residues.

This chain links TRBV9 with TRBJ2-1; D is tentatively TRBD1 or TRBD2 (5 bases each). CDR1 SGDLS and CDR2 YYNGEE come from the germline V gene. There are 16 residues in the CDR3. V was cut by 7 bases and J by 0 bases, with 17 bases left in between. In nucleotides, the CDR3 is TGTGCCAGCCGACCATTGAGGGGCAGCTCCTACAATGAGCAGTTCTTC. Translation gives CASRPLRGSSYNEQFF. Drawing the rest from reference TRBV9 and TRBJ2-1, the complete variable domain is DSGVTQTPKHLITATGQRVTLRCSPRSGDLSVYWYQQSLDQGLQFLIQYYNGEERAKGNILERFSAQQFPDLHSELNLSSLELGDSALYFCASRPLRGSSYNEQFFGPGTRLTVL.

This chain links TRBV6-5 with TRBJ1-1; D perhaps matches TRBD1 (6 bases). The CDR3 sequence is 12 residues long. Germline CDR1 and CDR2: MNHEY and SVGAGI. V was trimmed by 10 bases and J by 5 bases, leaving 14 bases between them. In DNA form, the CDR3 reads TGTGCCACCGCGGACAGATATACTGAAGCTTTCTTT. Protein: CATADRYTEAFF.

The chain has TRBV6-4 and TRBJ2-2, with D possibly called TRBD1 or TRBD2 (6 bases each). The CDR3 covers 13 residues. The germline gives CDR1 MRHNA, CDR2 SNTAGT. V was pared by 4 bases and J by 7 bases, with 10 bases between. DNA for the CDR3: TGTGCCAGCAGTGGACAGGAGGGCGGGGAGCTGTTTTTT. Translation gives CASSGQEGGELFF.

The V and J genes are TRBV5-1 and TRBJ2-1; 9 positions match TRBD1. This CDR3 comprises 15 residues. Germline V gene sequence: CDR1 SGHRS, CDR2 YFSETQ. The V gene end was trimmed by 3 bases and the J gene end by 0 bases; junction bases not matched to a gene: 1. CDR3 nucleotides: TGCGCCAGCAGCTCGACAGGGGGCTCCTACAATGAGCAGTTCTTC. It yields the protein CASSSTGGSYNEQFF.

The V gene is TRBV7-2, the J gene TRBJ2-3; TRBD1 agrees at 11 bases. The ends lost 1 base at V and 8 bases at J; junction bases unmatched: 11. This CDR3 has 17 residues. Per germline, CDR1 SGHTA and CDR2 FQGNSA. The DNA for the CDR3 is TGTGCCAGCAGCTTAGGATCCGGGACAGGGGGTTTCGGTACGCAGTATTTT. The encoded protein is CASSLGSGTGGFGTQYF.

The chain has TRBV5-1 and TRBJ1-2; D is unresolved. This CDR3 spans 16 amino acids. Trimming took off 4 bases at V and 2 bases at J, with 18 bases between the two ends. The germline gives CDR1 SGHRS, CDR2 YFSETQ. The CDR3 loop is CASSRTLNQNNYGYTF. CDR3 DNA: TGCGCCAGCAGCCGCACACTCAACCAGAACAACTATGGCTACACCTTC.

In DNA form, the CDR3 reads TGTGCCAGTGGGGACCGTAGGACTGAAGCTTTCTTT. Its translation is CASGDRRTEAFF. The chain combines TRBV6-5 with TRBJ1-1; D is possibly TRBD1 (5 bases). This CDR3 comprises 12 residues. V shed 9 bases and J shed 5 bases, with 13 bases lying between them. Germline-derived CDR1 and CDR2 are MNHEY and SVGAGI.

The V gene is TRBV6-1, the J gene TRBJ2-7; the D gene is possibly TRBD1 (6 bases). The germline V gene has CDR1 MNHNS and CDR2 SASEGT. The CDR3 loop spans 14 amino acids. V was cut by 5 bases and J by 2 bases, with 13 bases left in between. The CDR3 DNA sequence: TGTGCCAGCAGTTCCGGGACAATACCCTACGAGCAGTACTTC. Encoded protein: CASSSGTIPYEQYF.

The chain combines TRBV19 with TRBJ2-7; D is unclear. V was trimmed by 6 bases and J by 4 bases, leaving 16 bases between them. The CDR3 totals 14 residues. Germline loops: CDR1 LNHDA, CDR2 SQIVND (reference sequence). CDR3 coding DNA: TGTGCCAGTAGCTCCAGTAGCCCTGGGTACGAGCAGTACTTC. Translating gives CASSSSSPGYEQYF.

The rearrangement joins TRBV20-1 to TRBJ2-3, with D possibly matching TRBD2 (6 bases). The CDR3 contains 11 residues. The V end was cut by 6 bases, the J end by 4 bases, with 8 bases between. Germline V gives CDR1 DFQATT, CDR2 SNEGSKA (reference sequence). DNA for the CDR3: TGCAGTGCAAGACTAGCAGATACGCAGTATTTT. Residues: CSARLADTQYF.

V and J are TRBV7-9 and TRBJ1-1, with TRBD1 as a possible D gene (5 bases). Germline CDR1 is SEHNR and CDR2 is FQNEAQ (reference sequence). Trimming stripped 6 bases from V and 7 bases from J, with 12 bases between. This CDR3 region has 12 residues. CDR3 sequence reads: CASSQAGNEAFF. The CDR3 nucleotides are TGTGCCAGCAGTCAGGCAGGGAATGAAGCTTTCTTT.

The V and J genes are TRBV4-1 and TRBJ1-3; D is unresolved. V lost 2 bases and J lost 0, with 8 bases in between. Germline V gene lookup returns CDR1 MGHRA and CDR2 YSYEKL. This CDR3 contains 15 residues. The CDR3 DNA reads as TGCGCCAGCAGCCAATACGGCGACTCTGGAAACACCATATATTTT. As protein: CASSQYGDSGNTIYF.

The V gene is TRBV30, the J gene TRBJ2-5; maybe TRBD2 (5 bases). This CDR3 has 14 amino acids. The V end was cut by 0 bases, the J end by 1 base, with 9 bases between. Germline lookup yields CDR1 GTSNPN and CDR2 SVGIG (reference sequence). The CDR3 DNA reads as TGTGCCTGGAGTGTTGTCAGCGGCCAAGAGACCCAGTACTTC. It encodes CAWSVVSGQETQYF.

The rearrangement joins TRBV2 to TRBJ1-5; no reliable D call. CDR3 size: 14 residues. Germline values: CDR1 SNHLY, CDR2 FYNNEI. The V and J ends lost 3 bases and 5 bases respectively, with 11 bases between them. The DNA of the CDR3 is TGTGCCAGCAGTGACAGCGCGCCGGATCAGCCCCAGCATTTT. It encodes CASSDSAPDQPQHF.

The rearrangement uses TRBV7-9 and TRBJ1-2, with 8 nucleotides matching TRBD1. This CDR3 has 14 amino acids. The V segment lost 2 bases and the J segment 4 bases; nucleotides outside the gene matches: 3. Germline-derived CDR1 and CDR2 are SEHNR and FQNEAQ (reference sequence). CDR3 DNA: TGTGCCAGCAGCTTACCAGGGGGCTCCTATGGCTACACCTTC. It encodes CASSLPGGSYGYTF. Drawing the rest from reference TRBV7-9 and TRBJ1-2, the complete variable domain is DTGVSQNPRHKITKRGQNVTFRCDPISEHNRLYWYRQTLGQGPEFLTYFQNEAQLEKSRLLSDRFSAERPKGSFSTLEIQRTEQGDSAMYLCASSLPGGSYGYTFGSGTRLTVV.

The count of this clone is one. In nucleotides, the CDR3 is TGTGCCATCAGTGAGGCTATAGGGGGAGATACGCAGTATTTT. Translating it yields CAISEAIGGDTQYF. The chain carries TRBV10-3 and TRBJ2-3, with D possibly matching TRBD1 (6 bases). In germline, CDR1 is ENHRY, CDR2 SYGVKD. The V end lost 2 bases, the J end lost 5 bases, and 11 bases lay between the germline ends. The CDR3 has 14 residues.

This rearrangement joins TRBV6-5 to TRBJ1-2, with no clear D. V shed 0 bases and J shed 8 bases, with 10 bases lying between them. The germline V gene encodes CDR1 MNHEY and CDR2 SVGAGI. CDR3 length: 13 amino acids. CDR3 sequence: CASSYSLSMGYTF. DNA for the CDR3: TGTGCCAGCAGTTACTCCTTAAGTATGGGCTACACCTTC.

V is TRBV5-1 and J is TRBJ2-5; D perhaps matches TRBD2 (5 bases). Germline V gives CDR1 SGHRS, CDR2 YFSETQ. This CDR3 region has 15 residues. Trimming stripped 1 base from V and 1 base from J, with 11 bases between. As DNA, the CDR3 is TGCGCCAGCAGCTTGCTGCCTAGCAGCCAAGAGACCCAGTACTTC. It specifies CASSLLPSSQETQYF.